The clone carrying this TCR beta chain was recorded only once. The sample originates from a study of blood T cell repertoires in COVID-19. Across the whole study: The study drew acute and convalescent COVID-19 samples from the United States, Italy and Spain.

Trimming took off 1 base at V and 0 bases at J, with 7 bases between the two ends. This CDR3 is built from 15 residues. Germline V gene lookup returns CDR1 MNHEY and CDR2 SMNVEV (reference sequence). Original processing methods: How many nucleated cells were present was estimated from reference gene primer amplification. Clones were sequenced by immunoSEQ multiplex PCR, and TCRdb holds only the in-frame ones, with some missing. V, J and clone size reflect that table, while D and trimming were determined from the DNA. The sample yields 140,000 to 150,000 clones, approximately 73% seen once. V usage is TRBV27 and J usage is TRBJ1-5; D may be TRBD1 (5 bases). This sequence was found in a man aged 55-75 years with acute or convalescent COVID-19. Sequenced sample: peripheral blood. CDR3 coding DNA: TGTGCCAGCAGTTTATGGGGACTTAGCAATCAGCCCCAGCATTTT. This translates into CASSLWGLSNQPQHF.